The 23 T cell receptor beta chains below were found in one sample sequenced in a study of blood T cells in healthy people across ages. PCR was performed a second time for about 6 to 12 cycles using a sample-barcoded 5' primer and a J-beta primer mix. TCRdb called the 5' RACE reads again in MiXCR, with one record for every CDR3 protein. The table records more than 1,000,000 distinct CDR3 sequences, 20% to 25% of them present only once. The same data also went into a second study, on T cells of mothers and their children.

Sequencing was carried out using blood. All receptors come from a girl aged 2-15 years in good health.

The CDR3 DNA follows: TGCGCCAGCAGCGGTGAGAGCGTGAACACTGAAGCTTTCTTT. Translating gives CASSGESVNTEAFF. The chain is built from TRBV4-3 and TRBJ1-1, with no clear D. CDR3 length equals 14 residues. The germline V and J ends were trimmed by 5 bases and 0 bases, with 10 bases remaining between them. CDR1 is LGHNA and CDR2 is YSLEER in the germline V gene.

The table lists this clonotype with a few counts. The chain combines TRBV20-1 with TRBJ2-1; 10 bases map to TRBD2. CDR3 size: 15 residues. Germline loops: CDR1 DFQATT, CDR2 SNEGSKA (reference sequence). V lost 3 bases and J lost 2; bases outside the gene matches: 4. The CDR3 DNA is TGCAGTGCTAGTCTAAGCGGGAGGGCCTACAATGAGCAGTTCTTC. Translating it yields CSASLSGRAYNEQFF.

In this sample, this clonotype turned up a few times. V is TRBV28 and J is TRBJ2-2; unclear D gene. The CDR3 loop spans 15 amino acids. Germline V gene lookup returns CDR1 MDHEN and CDR2 SYDVKM. The V gene lost 1 base and the J gene lost 2 bases, with 8 bases spanning the gap. The CDR3 loop reads CASSLSGSNTGELFF. In nucleotides, the CDR3 is TGTGCCAGCAGTTTATCGGGCAGTAACACCGGGGAGCTGTTTTTT.

This clonotype was observed a handful of times. The chain is built from TRBV13 and TRBJ1-4, with D maybe TRBD1 (5 bases). The CDR3 covers 14 residues. The germline V gene encodes CDR1 PRHDT and CDR2 FYEKMQ (reference sequence). With 2 bases removed from V and 4 bases from J, the gap between germline ends came to 8 bases. The CDR3 reads CASSLRGNNEKLFF. CDR3 coding DNA: TGTGCCAGCAGCTTAAGGGGAAATAATGAAAAACTGTTTTTT. Combining the CDR3 with reference TRBV13 and TRBJ1-4 gives the whole variable domain AAGVIQSPRHLIKEKRETATLKCYPIPRHDTVYWYQQGPGQDPQFLISFYEKMQSDKGSIPDRFSAQQFSDYHSELNMSSLELGDSALYFCASSLRGNNEKLFFGSGTQLSVL.

This clonotype was counted only a few times. The chain uses TRBV3-1 and TRBJ1-1; TRBD1 aligns across 7 bases. The CDR3 loop spans 14 amino acids. Trimming took 6 bases from V and 7 from J; bases not matched to a gene: 11. Germline CDR1 reads LGHDT; CDR2 reads YNNKEL (reference sequence). CDR3 DNA: TGTGCCAGCAGATCCGACAGGGAGTTTGGTGAAGCTTTCTTT. Translation: CASRSDREFGEAFF.

The chain uses TRBV4-1 and TRBJ1-2, with TRBD1 matching over 11 bases. Germline V lookup: CDR1 MGHRA, CDR2 YSYEKL. The CDR3 covers 16 residues. J lost 2 bases, V lost 5 bases, and 7 bases had no gene match. The CDR3 nucleotides read TGCGCCAGCAGCTTTTGGACAGGGGGCGCGAACTATGGCTACACCTTC. Protein: CASSFWTGGANYGYTF.

This chain joins TRBV6-1 and TRBJ2-5, with a possible D match to TRBD1 (5 bases). The DNA end lines up better with TRBJ2-1; the J call may be wrong. This CDR3 contains 12 residues. Germline lookup yields CDR1 MNHNS and CDR2 SASEGT. The DNA of the CDR3 is TGTGCCAGCGGGTGGGGCGTGGGTGAGCAGTTCTTC. Translation gives CASGWGVGEQFF.

This clonotype was seen a handful of times. V gene TRBV29-1 combines with J gene TRBJ1-1, with D tentatively TRBD1 (5 bases). Trimming left V 7 bases short and J 3 bases short, with 12 bases between. CDR3 length: 12 residues. Germline V gene lookup returns CDR1 SQVTM and CDR2 ANQGSEA. CDR3 in amino acids: CSGTGDDTEAFF. The CDR3 nucleotides read TGCAGCGGTACAGGAGATGACACTGAAGCTTTCTTT.

V is TRBV10-3 and J is TRBJ2-5, with TRBD2 matching over 11 bases. J lost 5 bases, V lost 4 bases, and 3 bases had no gene match. CDR1 and CDR2 (germline): ENHRY, SYGVKD. The CDR3 extends over 14 amino acids. The CDR3 DNA reads TGTGCCATCAGTGGGTTAGCGGGAGGGGAGACCCAGTACTTC. Translation: CAISGLAGGETQYF.

This clonotype occurred a few times. The genes are TRBV12-3 or TRBV12-4 and TRBJ2-1, with 11 bases fitting TRBD1. This CDR3 region has 14 residues. The ends lost 6 bases at V and 6 bases at J; junction bases unmatched: 4. For the CDR3, the DNA is TGTGCCAGCAGCGGACAGGGGGCGCCCAATGAGCAGTTCTTC. Protein sequence: CASSGQGAPNEQFF.

This chain joins TRBV4-1 and TRBJ1-5, with D tentatively TRBD1 (5 bases). Germline V gene lookup returns CDR1 MGHRA and CDR2 YSYEKL. This CDR3 has 16 residues. The germline V and J ends were trimmed by 0 bases and 7 bases, with 16 bases remaining between them. CDR3 amino acids: CASSQDPGGVNQPQHF. As DNA, the CDR3 is TGCGCCAGCAGCCAAGATCCGGGGGGGGTCAACCAGCCCCAGCATTTT.

CDR3: CASSKGGSSYEQYF. CDR3 sequence (DNA): TGTGCCAGCAGCAAAGGCGGGAGCTCCTACGAGCAGTACTTC. The genes are TRBV21-1 and TRBJ2-7. TRBV21-1 is designated a pseudogene. The CDR3 runs to 14 residues.

This clonotype has more than one count but fewer than ten. This chain joins TRBV5-1 and TRBJ2-7; D may be TRBD1 (6 bases). CDR1 is SGHRS and CDR2 is YFSETQ in the germline V gene. This CDR3 is 15 amino acids long. V shed 4 bases and J shed 2 bases, with 16 bases lying between them. This CDR3 reads CASSAKQGPTYEQYF. The CDR3 DNA follows: TGCGCCAGCAGCGCCAAACAGGGCCCCACCTACGAGCAGTACTTC. The full variable domain, completed using reference TRBV5-1 and TRBJ2-7, is KAGVTQTPRYLIKTRGQQVTLSCSPISGHRSVSWYQQTPGQGLQFLFEYFSETQRNKGNFPGRFSGRQFSNSRSEMNVSTLELGDSALYLCASSAKQGPTYEQYFGPGTRLTVT.

There are a few counts of this clonotype. The chain has TRBV27 and TRBJ1-4; D may be TRBD1 (5 bases). The germline V gene has CDR1 MNHEY and CDR2 SMNVEV (reference sequence). Trimming removed 4 bases at V and 5 bases at J, with 14 bases between. The CDR3 consists of 15 residues. CDR3 coding DNA: TGTGCCAGCAGTTCCTCCGGGACGGGGAATGAAAAACTGTTTTTT. Translation gives CASSSSGTGNEKLFF.

The chain uses TRBV6-5 and TRBJ2-1; D is unclear. The V end was cut by 7 bases, the J end by 1 base, with 8 bases between. From germline, CDR1 is MNHEY and CDR2 SVGAGI. There are 13 residues in the CDR3. The CDR3: CASTSTSYNEQFF. The CDR3 coding sequence is TGTGCCAGCACCTCGACATCCTACAATGAGCAGTTCTTC.

This clonotype showed up just a few times. This CDR3 is CASSFDRGFDGYTF. As DNA, the CDR3 is TGTGCCAGCAGCTTTGATCGCGGGTTCGATGGCTACACCTTC. This chain uses TRBV7-9 with TRBJ1-2; D gene ambiguous. The germline V and J ends were trimmed by 3 bases and 6 bases, with 14 bases remaining between them. This CDR3 comprises 14 residues. Germline assignment: CDR1 SEHNR and CDR2 FQNEAQ (reference sequence).

This clonotype was observed a handful of times. This rearrangement joins TRBV4-2 to TRBJ2-1, with D tentatively TRBD2 (6 bases). The CDR3 sequence is 14 residues long. V was pared by 4 bases and J by 9 bases, with 16 bases between. Germline loops: CDR1 LGHNA, CDR2 YNFKEQ. CDR3 coding DNA: TGTGCCAGCAGCCTCCTAACGGGAGCGAGTGAGCAGTTCTTC. Residues: CASSLLTGASEQFF.

This clonotype appeared a few times. The chain carries TRBV7-9 and TRBJ1-1; no definite D call. Trimming took 7 bases from V and 3 from J, leaving 9 bases between them. Germline V gene data show CDR1 as SEHNR and CDR2 as FQNEAQ (reference sequence). The CDR3 runs to 12 residues. Written as DNA, the CDR3 is TGTGCCAGCACCCCCGTGGACACTGAAGCTTTCTTT. Translating it yields CASTPVDTEAFF.

V is TRBV28 and J is TRBJ2-7, with TRBD1 matching 11 bases. The CDR3 is 18 amino acids. The junction had 16 bases not matched to a gene; V was cut back by 6 bases and J by 3 bases. CDR1 and CDR2 (germline): MDHEN, SYDVKM. CDR3 sequence (DNA): TGTGCCAGCAGCCTACCGGGACAGGGGGACCTGTTCGGCTACGAGCAGTACTTC. Translated, it gives CASSLPGQGDLFGYEQYF. Combining the CDR3 with reference TRBV28 and TRBJ2-7 gives the whole variable domain DVKVTQSSRYLVKRTGEKVFLECVQDMDHENMFWYRQDPGLGLRLIYFSYDVKMKEKGDIPEGYSVSREKKERFSLILESASTNQTSMYLCASSLPGQGDLFGYEQYFGPGTRLTVT.

The CDR3 coding sequence is TGTGCCAGCAGCCCCGACAAGGGCCTACATGGCTACACCTTC. It yields the protein CASSPDKGLHGYTF. The V call is TRBV14, the J call TRBJ1-2; no firm D call. Germline CDR1 reads SGHDN; CDR2 reads FVKESK. The CDR3 length is 14 residues. Trimming cost V 4 bases and J 6 bases, with 15 bases left between them.

This clonotype was seen more than once but under ten times. The chain joins TRBV28 to TRBJ1-5; the D gene is possibly TRBD1 (5 bases). Germline V lookup: CDR1 MDHEN, CDR2 SYDVKM. V was pared by 3 bases and J by 4 bases, with 22 bases between. There are 18 residues in the CDR3. CDR3 sequence (DNA): TGTGCCAGCAGTTTCTCATGGATTACCACAGGACGGAATCAGCCCCAGCATTTT. Protein: CASSFSWITTGRNQPQHF.

This sequence joins TRBV4-3 and TRBJ2-2; either TRBD1 or TRBD2 may supply D (5 bases each). Between the trimmed V and J ends, which lost 0 bases and 4 bases, there was a span of 9 bases. The CDR3 covers 15 residues. Germline V gene sequence: CDR1 LGHNA, CDR2 YSLEER. The CDR3 bases are TGCGCCAGCAGCCAAGATCGGGACCCCACCGGGGAGCTGTTTTTT. The encoded protein is CASSQDRDPTGELFF.

In this sample, this clonotype turned up a few times. This chain uses TRBV28 with TRBJ2-5; perhaps TRBD2 as D (6 bases). CDR3 length: 16 residues. V gave up 6 bases and J gave up 9 bases, with 26 bases separating them. The germline CDR1 and CDR2 sequences are MDHEN and SYDVKM. The CDR3 nucleotides are TGTGCCAGCAGCCGTTCCAGGACTGGATTCGGAGGGCCCCAGTACTTC. It yields the protein CASSRSRTGFGGPQYF.